This record concerns one T cell receptor beta chain sequence. Its target is unknown. RNA, at about 0.5 to 1 ug, was reverse transcribed with random hexamers. TCRdb reanalysed the immunoSEQ multiplex PCR reads using MiXCR and keeps one entry per CDR3 protein. This sample has roughly 160,000 distinct CDR3 sequences, with around 94% found just once. These data are taken from a study of CD8 T cells in Susac syndrome. Findings of the study overall: TCR sequencing and HLA analysis covered a relatively small number of individuals.

The CDR3 sequence is 12 residues long. CDR1 is MNHEY, CDR2 SVGAGI, per germline. Trimming removed 8 bases at V and 3 bases at J, with 11 bases between. The authors carried out high-throughput sequencing of TCR beta. They applied it to CD8+ and CD4+ T cells obtained from blood. The specimen was CD4+ T cells from PBMCs. This clonotype originated in a human donor in good health. The chain links TRBV6-5 to TRBJ2-7; D is perhaps TRBD1 (6 bases). CDR3 residues: CASGKDSYEQYF. For the CDR3, the DNA is TGTGCCAGCGGTAAGGACAGCTACGAGCAGTACTTC.